This T cell receptor (beta chain) emerged from a study of cytomegalovirus exposure and HLA in healthy donors (dated by TCRdb to 2017 to 2019). Turning to the overall study: An earlier analysis of fewer than 750 of the donors reported 276 Gb of sequence data and 95 million to 130 million unique TCR beta sequences obtained from 150 million to 200 million T cells. An early release that covered about 640 HLA-typed donors contained about 290 gigabases of sequencing data and approximately 85 million unique TCR sequences. Of the roughly 410 genotyped donors, more than 75% were placed in the genetic ancestry cluster associated with self-reported Caucasian donors. The study was designed to test whether signatures of past pathogen exposure could be identified by cataloging public T cell receptors. The T cell repertoires of 666 subjects were profiled by immunosequencing and related to cytomegalovirus serostatus. Besides the first cohort of roughly 660 subjects, a separate validation cohort made up of 120 different subjects was used. The study combined high-throughput TCR immunosequencing, statistical association of individual TCRs with disease status, and machine learning to predict cytomegalovirus infection status. A later analysis re-examined previously published TCR beta repertoires from 600 to 700 donors and added high-resolution HLA genotyping to investigate patterns of TCR occurrence. The later analysis used no new phenotypic data to find candidate immune exposures, relying instead on TCR beta sequences and their occurrence across donors. An earlier analysis of 500 to 750 of the donors applied high-throughput TCR beta sequencing to assess whether each TCR beta V gene segment acted as functional or pseudogenic. Donor age, sex, ethnicity and CMV serostatus were compiled alongside the repertoire data. In a later genetic analysis, genome-wide SNP genotypes for about 55% of the 666 donors were used, and that subset was treated as a discovery cohort. Every discovery cohort repertoire had been produced on one sequencing platform. HLA typing covered class I and class II loci at four-digit resolution. Typing coverage varied by locus: about 629-640 donors for A, B, C, DRB1 and DQB1; some 520 for DQA1; around 570 for DPA1; roughly 450 for DPB1. About five DR-DQ haplotypes were treated as single units for association and clustering because of strong linkage in the cohort. Across around 400 genotyped donors of the cohort, an average of about 240,000 unique TCR beta nucleotide sequences per donor were sequenced, and roughly 18% of those sequences were non-productive. Broad study findings and their caveats: In a later analysis, most CMV-associated TCR beta chains were found to appear HLA-restricted, with HLA associations seemingly driven largely by CMV exposure. Linkage disequilibrium might explain the correlated functional status among segregating V segments, but an unknown experimental factor could not be excluded. While some public TCRs were present in many individuals, most TCR sequences turned up only very rarely across donors. A later analysis found that TCR association rates varied across HLA loci, with DRB1 alleles showing the most associated TCRs and HLA-C alleles the fewest. In vitro tests confirmed that a few of the cytomegalovirus-associated TCR beta chains recognize cytomegalovirus antigens. Because HLA typing was missing for some donors at each locus, association tests included only the typed subset. The sequencing pipeline was judged likely to have produced a cluster of highly shared sequence variants as a technical artifact. In a later genetic analysis, a missense DCLRE1C variant was associated with V-gene and J-gene trimming of TCR beta chains, and the association was replicated in an independent cohort. Because counts were too low, fewer than 20 rarely observed V segments, including chromosome 9 orphons, were excluded from the earlier analysis of some 540 of the donors. In a later analysis, around 15,000 TCR beta sequences were associated with specific HLA alleles at a false discovery rate of 0.05. According to the authors, the approach could potentially be generalized to other disease states and immunological phenotypes. The classifier was reported to diagnose cytomegalovirus status with high specificity and sensitivity in both the original and validation cohorts. A later analysis found that HLA-associated TCR beta chains were more clonally expanded and had lower generation probabilities than equally common non-associated chains. Strong co-occurrence of HLA alleles, especially DR and DQ, made assigning TCR associations to individual alleles difficult. This cohort had only TCR beta chains sequenced, and the lack of alpha or paired-chain data limited which features could be detected. According to a later analysis, parvovirus B19, influenza, CMV and Epstein-Barr virus appeared linked to several top co-occurrence clusters. In an earlier analysis of approximately 600 of the donors, most TCR beta V segments were observed in productive rearrangements about 87% or about 30% of the time, broadly matching IMGT annotations. The only immune exposure information available for the cohort was CMV serostatus. The study listed 164 TCR beta chains as associated with cytomegalovirus. Roughly uniform sequencing depth across donors was assumed in presence/absence analyses, although this assumption may not hold. A later genetic analysis reported fewer N-insertions in productive TCRs among donors in an Asian-associated ancestry cluster than the approximately 700-donor mean. A further reported finding was that TCR beta sequences accurately predicted the HLA-A and HLA-B alleles for most subjects in the first cohort.

The cohort comprised 550 to 700 healthy bone marrow donors. At the time of sampling, every cohort member was nominally healthy, though immune exposures that went unrecorded were likely present. The donor was CMV seronegative and was included in the group of a few hundred seronegative cohort members. A peripheral blood sample was collected from each donor, and TCR beta sequencing was performed on peripheral blood mononuclear cells. The Qiagen DNeasy Blood Extraction Kit was used to extract genomic DNA from the blood cell samples. About this clone: No cognate antigen has been identified for it. Base quality data are lacking; no much larger clone is found one base away.

The library was made by the immunoSEQ multiplex PCR assay. The multiplex PCR relied on a mix of 60 forward primers for TCR Vbeta segments and 13 reverse primers for TCR Jbeta segments. The CDR3 region of rearranged TCR beta genes was amplified from genomic DNA with a multiplex PCR assay. The Illumina HiSeq System was used to sequence the amplified TCR beta libraries as 87-base-pair reads. Per the authors' processing: In a later analysis, some 80 million unique TCR beta chains were counted across the 500 to 850 repertoires, and roughly 11 million of these chains were shared by at least two donors. A nearest-neighbor algorithm error-corrected the raw reads and collapsed the reads into unique sequences, merging closely related sequences to remove PCR and sequencing errors. V, D and J gene segments were assigned by aligning CDR3 sequences to IMGT reference sequences. For a sequence to be retained, at least a six-nucleotide match to both a V gene segment and a J gene segment was required. Rearrangements were called productive when the CDR3 lacked stop codons and stayed in frame with V and J; all others were non-productive. Following IMGT convention, CDR3 was defined as the stretch from the second conserved V-encoded cysteine up to the conserved J-encoded phenylalanine. In an earlier analysis of more than 550 of the donors, sequences lacking an unambiguous match to a single V gene segment were excluded. An earlier analysis of some 610 of the donors called V segments functional above 56.7% productive rearrangements and segregating when the between-donor standard deviation exceeded 5%. A statistical classification framework was built for diagnosing cytomegalovirus status from the catalog of TCR beta chain sequences. V and J gene assignment, in a later analysis, came from comparing TCR nucleotide sequences with IMGT/GENE-DB human TR gene sequences. The TCRdist pipeline was used in a later analysis to assign CDR3 sequences and most-parsimonious VDJ recombination scenarios. In a later analysis, each TCR beta chain was defined by its CDR3 amino acid sequence together with its V-gene family, and reads without a unique V-gene family were excluded. As a way to deal with suspected cross-contamination and a sequencing artifact, a later analysis dropped approximately 570 nucleotide sequences that were highly shared and had low generation probability. In a later analysis, a clonal expansion index was calculated for each public chain from normalized within-repertoire ranks of inferred template counts. In a later analysis, generation probabilities were computed with a VDJ recombination model fitted to out-of-frame rearrangements, and the resulting probabilities were checked against IGoR. Hypergeometric tests were used in a later analysis to score TCR-TCR, TCR-HLA and TCR-CMV co-occurrence, with a repertoire-size bias correction applied to the TCR pairs. In a later analysis, false discovery rates were estimated by permuting HLA or CMV assignments 20 times. In a later analysis, co-occurring TCRs were grouped using DBSCAN, with TCRdist sequence similarity added in when clustering inside HLA-allele-positive subsets. Co-occurrence clustering excluded repertoires with fewer than 30,000 or more than 120,000 public chains, plus five with anomalous nucleotide sharing. In its TCRdb copy, this immuneACCESS table keeps in-frame sequences only and misses some clones. Where compared with another copy, unresolved V genes explain less than half of these, and the others have no known cause. V, J and clone size derive from that table, while D and trimming were established from the DNA sequence. The sample table records 120,000 or so clones; 55% to 75% of these occur just once. The ten largest clones add up to more than 3% of the sample.

Input material: PBMCs. This TCR was sampled from a young man in good health and CMV-seronegative.

The encoded CDR3 is CASSFGGATDTQYF. The sequenced DNA is TGTGCCAGCAGCTTCGGGGGGGCAACAGATACGCAGTATTTT. The chain is encoded by TRBV7-3 joined to TRBJ2-3; 8 of the junction bases match TRBD2. Unmatched junction bases come to 2, with V trimmed by 3 bases and J by 3 bases. The CDR3 spans 14 residues, from the cysteine through the phenylalanine. The sequence is cut down to CDR3 DNA, 42 bases in frame from base 1. CDR1 SGHTA and CDR2 FQGTGA were looked up in the germline V gene.